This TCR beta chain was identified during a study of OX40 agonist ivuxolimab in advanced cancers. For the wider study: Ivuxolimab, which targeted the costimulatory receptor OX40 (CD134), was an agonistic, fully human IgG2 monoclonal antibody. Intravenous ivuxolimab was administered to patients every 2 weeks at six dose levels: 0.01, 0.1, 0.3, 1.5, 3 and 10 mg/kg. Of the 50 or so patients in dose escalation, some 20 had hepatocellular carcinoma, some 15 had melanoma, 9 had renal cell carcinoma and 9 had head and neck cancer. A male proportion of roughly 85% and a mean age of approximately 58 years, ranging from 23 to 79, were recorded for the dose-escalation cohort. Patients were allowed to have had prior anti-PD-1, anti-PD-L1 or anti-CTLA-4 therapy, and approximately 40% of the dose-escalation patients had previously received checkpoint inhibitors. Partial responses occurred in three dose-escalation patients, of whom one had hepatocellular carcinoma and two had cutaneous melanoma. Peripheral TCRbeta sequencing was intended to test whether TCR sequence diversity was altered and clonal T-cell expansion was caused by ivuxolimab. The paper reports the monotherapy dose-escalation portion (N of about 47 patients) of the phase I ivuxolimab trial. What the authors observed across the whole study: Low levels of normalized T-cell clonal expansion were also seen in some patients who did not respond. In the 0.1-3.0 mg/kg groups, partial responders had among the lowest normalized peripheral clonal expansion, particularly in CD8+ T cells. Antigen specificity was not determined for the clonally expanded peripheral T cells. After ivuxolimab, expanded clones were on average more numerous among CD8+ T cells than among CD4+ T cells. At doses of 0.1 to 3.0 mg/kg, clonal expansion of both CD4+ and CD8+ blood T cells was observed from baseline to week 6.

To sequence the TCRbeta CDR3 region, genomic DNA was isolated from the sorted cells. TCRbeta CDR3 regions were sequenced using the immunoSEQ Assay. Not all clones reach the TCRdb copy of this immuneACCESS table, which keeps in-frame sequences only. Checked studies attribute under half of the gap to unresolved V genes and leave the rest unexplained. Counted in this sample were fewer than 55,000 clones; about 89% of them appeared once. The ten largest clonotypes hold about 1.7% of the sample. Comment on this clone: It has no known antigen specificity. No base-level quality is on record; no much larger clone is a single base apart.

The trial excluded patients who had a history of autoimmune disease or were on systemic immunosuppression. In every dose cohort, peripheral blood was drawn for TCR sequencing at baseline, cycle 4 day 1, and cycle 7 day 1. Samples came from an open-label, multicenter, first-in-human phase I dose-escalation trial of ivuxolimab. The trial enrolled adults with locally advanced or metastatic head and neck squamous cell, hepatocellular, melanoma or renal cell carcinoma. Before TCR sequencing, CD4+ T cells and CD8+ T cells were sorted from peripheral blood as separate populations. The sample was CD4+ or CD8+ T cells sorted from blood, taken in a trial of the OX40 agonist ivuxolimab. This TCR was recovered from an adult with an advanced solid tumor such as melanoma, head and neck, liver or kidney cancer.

The CDR3 in this case is CASSPLYRAGYEQYV. The DNA reads TGTGCCAGCTCACCATTATACAGGGCTGGTTACGAGCAGTACGTC. The sequence joins TRBV18 to TRBJ2-7, and the D gene may be TRBD1, 6 bases matching. The germline V gene gives CDR1 as KGHSH and CDR2 as LQKENI. CDR3 length: 15 amino acids, cysteine to valine. The retained sequence is limited to the CDR3, 45 bases, with the frame set at the first base. V is shortened by 2 bases, J by 4 bases, and the region joining them spans 15 bases.